Presented here are 2 T cell receptor beta chains from one specimen sequenced in a study of beta chain features in type 1 diabetes. Study-wide points: People with Type 1 diabetes carried modestly yet significantly shorter TCRB CDR3s in all four CD4+ subsets.

Since all of the isolated RNA was reverse transcribed, expressed TCRB transcripts were what got sequenced. Assay: immunoSEQ multiplex PCR; the TCRdb copy retains only in-frame clones and omits some. The table shows about 700,000 clones, with 13% occurring only once. The antigens these receptors bind are not known. Sample: naive CD4+ T cells from blood. These receptors all stem from a man between 18 and 35 years old with type 1 diabetes.

This clone was seen a few times. The chain combines TRBV11-2 with TRBJ1-1; 9 bases map to TRBD1. The V gene end was trimmed by 5 bases and the J gene end by 0 bases; junction bases not matched to a gene: 13. In germline, CDR1 is SGHAT, CDR2 FQNNGV. CDR3 length: 18 residues. The CDR3 spells CASSPGTGRGLMNTEAFF. CDR3 DNA: TGTGCCAGCAGCCCGGGGACAGGGAGGGGGCTTATGAACACTGAAGCTTTCTTT.

The chain combines TRBV6-6 with TRBJ1-4; D may be TRBD1 (5 bases). Germline V CDR1 and CDR2: MNHNY, SVGAGI (reference sequence). V was pared by 5 bases and J by 4 bases, with 8 bases between. The CDR3 is made up of 13 amino acids. CDR3 DNA sequence: TGTGCCAGCAGTGACAGTGATAATGAAAAACTGTTTTTT. Its protein is CASSDSDNEKLFF.